The 2 T cell receptor beta chains below come from one sample, sequenced in a study of PD-1 blockade in classical Hodgkin lymphoma. Each of the patients experienced relapse following autologous stem cell transplantation, and their brentuximab vedotin exposure differed. Profiling relied on immunoSEQ multiplex PCR, and the TCRdb table lists in-frame clones only, not all of them. The table shows 50,000 to 75,000 clones, with around 88% occurring only once. This material consisted of peripheral blood mononuclear cells (PBMCs), taken at baseline. These TCRs come from a human donor with classical Hodgkin lymphoma.

CDR3 sequence reads: CASSSSQGSSGYTF. The CDR3 coding sequence is TGCGCCAGCAGCTCCTCCCAGGGTTCGAGTGGCTACACCTTC. The rearrangement uses TRBV5-1 and TRBJ1-2, with a possible D match to TRBD1 (5 bases). The CDR3 contains 14 residues. Germline V gene data show CDR1 as SGHRS and CDR2 as YFSETQ. V shed 3 bases and J shed 7 bases, with 16 bases lying between them.

This clone came up once. The rearrangement joins TRBV6-1 to TRBJ1-4, with 8 bases identical to TRBD1. Trimming at V came to 5 bases and at J to 7 bases, leaving 6 bases not matched to a gene. This CDR3 spans 14 amino acids. CDR1 is MNHNS, CDR2 SASEGT, per germline. The chain's CDR3 is CASSWTGRTEKLFF. DNA for the CDR3: TGTGCCAGCAGTTGGACAGGGCGGACTGAAAAACTGTTTTTT.